The entry below gives a single T cell receptor (beta chain) sequence along with its context. Its antigen is still unknown. These data are taken from a study of cytomegalovirus exposure and HLA in healthy donors. Broader study findings: Reports credit the classifier with highly specific, highly sensitive diagnosis of cytomegalovirus status. TCR beta sequences numbering under 20,000 were associated with HLA alleles at 0.05 false discovery rate in a later analysis. Segments of the TCR beta V type were, in most cases, productive about 90% or about 30% of the time in an earlier analysis. Immune exposure data for these donors was limited to CMV serostatus.

The CDR3 is made up of 14 amino acids. CDR1 and CDR2 (germline): SGHRS, YFSETQ. PCR involved 60 Vbeta and 13 Jbeta primers. Here immunoSEQ multiplex PCR was the method, and the copy in TCRdb shows in-frame clones only, minus some. The table for this sample gives 95,000 to 150,000 clones. This clonotype was obtained from a man in his late teens or twenties in good health and CMV-seronegative. The V gene is TRBV5-1, the J gene TRBJ2-5, with D tentatively TRBD1 (7 bases). Gene TRBJ2-7 matches the end of the DNA better, so the J call may be wrong. The sample consisted of PBMCs. For the CDR3, the DNA is TGCGCCAGCAGGGGATCAGGGGGGCCCTACGAGCAGTACTTC. It is translated as CASRGSGGPYEQYF.